Below, one T cell receptor beta chain is given with its context. Its antigen is not known. V lost 0 bases, J lost 7 bases, and 6 bases lay in between. Per germline, CDR1 MNHEY and CDR2 SVGAGI. This CDR3 region has 12 residues. The sample comes from a study of T cells in narcolepsy. Whole-study findings and limits: Healthy controls reportedly lacked the autoreactive clonotypes serially found in patients' blood.

The data were produced by immunoSEQ multiplex PCR, yet TCRdb's version contains in-frame clones alone and is incomplete. This table holds tens of thousands of clones, about 80% found once. The sample consisted of CD45RA- memory CD4+ T cells from PBMCs. The rearrangement links TRBV6-5 to TRBJ1-1; D gene uncertain. This TCR was sampled from a human donor with narcolepsy. CDR3 nucleotides: TGTGCCAGCAGTTACTCATTGGGTGAAGCTTTCTTT. It specifies CASSYSLGEAFF.